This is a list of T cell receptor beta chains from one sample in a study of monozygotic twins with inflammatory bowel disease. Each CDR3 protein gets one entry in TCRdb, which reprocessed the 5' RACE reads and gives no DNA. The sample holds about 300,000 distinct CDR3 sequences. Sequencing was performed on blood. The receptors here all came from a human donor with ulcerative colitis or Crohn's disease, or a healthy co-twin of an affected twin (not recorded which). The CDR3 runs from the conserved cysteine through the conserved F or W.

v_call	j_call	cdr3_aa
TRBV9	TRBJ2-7	CASSVGLGSYEQYF
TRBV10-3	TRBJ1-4	CAIRGQGTNEKLFF
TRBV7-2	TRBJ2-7	CASSLVAGTYEQYF
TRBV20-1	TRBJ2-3	CSASAEASTDTQYF
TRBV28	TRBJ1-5	CASRLRGQPQHF
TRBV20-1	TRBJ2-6	CSAREETRTGRLSGANVLTF
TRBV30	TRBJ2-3	CAWSVQVAGWGADTQYF
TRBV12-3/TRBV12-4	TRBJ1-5	CASSSPRFGYSNQPQHF
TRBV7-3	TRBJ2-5	CASSLWGSEETQYF
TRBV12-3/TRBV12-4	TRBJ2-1	CASSFPTIITGGLAGGPYNEQFF
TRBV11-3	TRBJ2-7	CASSLVMIRRLAAPDYSYEQYF
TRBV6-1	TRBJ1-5	CASSPFQGTNQPQHF
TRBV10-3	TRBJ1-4	CAISEGGPLSEKLFF
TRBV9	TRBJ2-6	CASSVRTLQTQSGANVLTF
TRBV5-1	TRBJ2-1	CASNLADYNEQFF
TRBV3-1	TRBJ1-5	CASSQGRFQPQHF
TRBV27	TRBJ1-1	CASSVRQGGTEAFF
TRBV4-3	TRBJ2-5	CASSPNGAAGTQYF
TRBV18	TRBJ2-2	CASSHSQTSVDTGELFF
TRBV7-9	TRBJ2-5	CASSYGLSMVETQYF
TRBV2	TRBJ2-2	CASKDGLAGYTGELFF
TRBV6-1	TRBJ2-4	CASSEAGQGHEELAKNIQYF
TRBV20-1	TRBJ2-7	CSASGGFYEQYF
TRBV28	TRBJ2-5	CASSLSGGGQETQYF
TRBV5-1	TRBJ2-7	CASSLHGTTYEQYF
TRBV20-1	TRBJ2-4	CSARVILVQYF
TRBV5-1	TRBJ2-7	CASSLATGYEQYF
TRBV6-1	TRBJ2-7	CASSEIDYEQYF
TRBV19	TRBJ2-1	CASSITRLEQFF
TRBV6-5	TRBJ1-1	CASSFRQGGGGNTEAFF
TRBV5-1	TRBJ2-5	CASSSRGTSGGRETQYF
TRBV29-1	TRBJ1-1	CSVGVGPNTEAFF
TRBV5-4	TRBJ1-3	CASSFGQGVLDDF
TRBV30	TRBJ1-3	CAWSRTLSWGPGNTIYF
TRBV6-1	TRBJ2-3	CASSMGQASTDTQYF
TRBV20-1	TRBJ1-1	CSAHPYTEAFF
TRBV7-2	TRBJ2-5	CASSVQQETQYF
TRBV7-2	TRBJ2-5	CASSPGDRQETQYF
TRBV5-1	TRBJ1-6	CASSLGSYGSSDSPLHF
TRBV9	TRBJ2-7	CASSVSQGLAEQYF
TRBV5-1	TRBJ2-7	CASSFGLPGVYEQYF
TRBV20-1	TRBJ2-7	CSAQGLAGAAYEQYF
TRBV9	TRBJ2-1	CASSVEGGGFYEQFF
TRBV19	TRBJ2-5	CASSVGRSELETQYF
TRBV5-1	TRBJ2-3	CASSFADAYTDTQYF
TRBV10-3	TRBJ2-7	CAISGGYREQYF
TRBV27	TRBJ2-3	CASSRPLADTQYF
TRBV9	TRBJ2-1	CASSVRTSGANEQFF